Following are 5 T cell receptor beta chains from one sample sequenced in a study of blood T cell repertoires in COVID-19. Produced via immunoSEQ multiplex PCR; TCRdb's table is partial and in-frame only. This sample has about 140,000 clones, with under 85% found just once. The material sequenced was PBMCs or T cells enriched from blood (not recorded which). The receptors derive from a woman between 18 and 29 years old who had been exposed to COVID-19.

This chain joins TRBV15 and TRBJ2-7; 8 positions agree with TRBD1. Germline V gene data show CDR1 as LNHNV and CDR2 as YYDKDF (reference sequence). The CDR3 is 15 residues long. Trimming at V came to 6 bases and at J to 3 bases, leaving 10 bases not matched to a gene. The CDR3 DNA reads TGTGCCACCAGGCCGGACAGGGATTCCTACTACGAGCAGTACTTC. Protein product: CATRPDRDSYYEQYF.

This chain joins TRBV6-5 and TRBJ1-3; D not resolved. The CDR3 is 14 residues long. Trimming took 5 bases from V and 0 from J, leaving 8 bases between them. Germline loops: CDR1 MNHEY, CDR2 SVGAGI. The CDR3 nucleotides read TGTGCCAGCAGTACCAGGCACTCTGGAAACACCATATATTTT. It codes for CASSTRHSGNTIYF.

This chain connects TRBV27 to TRBJ1-4; 8 bases align to TRBD1. Germline-derived CDR1 and CDR2 are MNHEY and SMNVEV (reference sequence). Losses at the gene ends were 3 bases for V and 12 bases for J; bases not matched to a gene: 6. CDR3 length: 13 residues. The CDR3 DNA reads TGTGCCAGCAGTTTCGGACAGGGAACAGAACTGTTTTTT. Protein product: CASSFGQGTELFF.

The V and J genes are TRBV6-4 and TRBJ2-1, with D perhaps matching TRBD2 (6 bases). V was trimmed by 7 bases and J by 6 bases, leaving 16 bases between them. Germline-derived CDR1 and CDR2 are MRHNA and SNTAGT. This CDR3 spans 14 amino acids. The CDR3 here is CASKINSGSNEQFF. Written as DNA, the CDR3 is TGTGCCAGCAAGATTAATAGCGGCTCCAATGAGCAGTTCTTC.

The chain couples TRBV2 to TRBJ2-3; 13 bases agree with TRBD2. Losses at the gene ends were 7 bases for V and 6 bases for J; bases not matched to a gene: 10. The CDR3 length is 16 residues. The V gene's germline CDR1 is SNHLY and CDR2 FYNNEI. CDR3 nucleotide sequence: TGTGCCAGCAACACCGGGACTAGCGGGAATGAGGATACGCAGTATTTT. This codes for CASNTGTSGNEDTQYF.